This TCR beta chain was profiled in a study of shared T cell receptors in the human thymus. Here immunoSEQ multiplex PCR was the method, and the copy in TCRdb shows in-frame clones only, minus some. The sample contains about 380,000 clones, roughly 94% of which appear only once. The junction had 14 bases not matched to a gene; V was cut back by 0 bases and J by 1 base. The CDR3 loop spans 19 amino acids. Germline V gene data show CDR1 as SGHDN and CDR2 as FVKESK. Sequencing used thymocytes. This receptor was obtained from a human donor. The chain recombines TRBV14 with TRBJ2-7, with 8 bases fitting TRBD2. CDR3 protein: CASSQERGRRLAASYEQYF. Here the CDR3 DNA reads TGTGCCAGCAGCCAAGAACGCGGGAGGCGGCTAGCGGCTTCCTACGAGCAGTACTTC.